This T cell receptor beta chain comes out of a study of control samples from healthy donors and cancer patients (dated by TCRdb to the early 2020s). Of note for this clone: Its antigen is not yet known. No much larger clone is present one base from it, and per-base qualities are unavailable.

The CDR3, from cysteine to phenylalanine, totals 13 residues. CDR3 DNA only is kept here, 39 bases in frame from base 1. Trimming removed 6 bases from V and 0 bases from J, leaving 9 bases between the germline ends. To prepare the library, the immunoSEQ multiplex PCR assay was applied. The source is immuneACCESS, and TCRdb retained only in-frame sequences with V and J called. Part of the clones is not carried over; for the studies checked, unresolved V genes explain less than half of this, and the remainder is unexplained. The sample profile shows tens of thousands of clones; less than 90% of them were found once. Of the sample, roughly 14% is held by the ten largest clones.

Sample: blood. This clonotype originated in a woman aged 70-85 years in good health. This chain joins TRBV12-3 or TRBV12-4 to TRBJ2-7, and perhaps TRBD2 as D gene, on 6 matching bases. The CDR3 region has the sequence CASRGLSSYEQYF. The sequence in DNA is TGTGCCAGCAGGGGACTGAGCTCCTACGAGCAGTACTTC.